The 3 T cell receptor beta chains below come from one sample, sequenced in a study of human T cells and chemical hapten exposure. Sample time point: patch test 1, 2 weeks after DPC sensitization. Treatment meaning: therapeutic diphenylcyclopropenone sensitization with weekly scalp DPC. TCRdb recomputed calls from the RACE reads with MiXCR, one row per CDR3 protein. The sample consists of tens of thousands of distinct CDR3 sequences, about 7.5% of them appearing once. Sequencing was performed on whole blood, taken in connection with sensitization to the hapten diphenylcyclopropenone (DPC). The receptors shown here come from a woman aged 25-40 years with alopecia areata. Some clones in this sample may be carry-over from other donors' samples.

The chain is built from TRBV10-3 and TRBJ1-1, with D perhaps TRBD1 (5 bases). With 8 bases removed from V and 4 bases from J, the gap between germline ends came to 11 bases. The germline V gene has CDR1 ENHRY and CDR2 SYGVKD. There are 12 residues in the CDR3. CDR3 sequence reads: CAIRSGGTEAFF. CDR3 nucleotide sequence: TGTGCCATCCGGTCGGGGGGCACTGAAGCTTTCTTT.

This clonotype was seen many times. This rearrangement joins TRBV5-1 to TRBJ1-5, with TRBD1 as a possible D gene (5 bases). Germline CDR1 SGHRS, CDR2 YFSETQ. This CDR3 spans 14 amino acids. The germline V and J ends were trimmed by 5 bases and 2 bases, with 11 bases remaining between them. The CDR3 nucleotides read TGCGCCAGCAGGGAGGGGAACGGCAATCAGCCCCAGCATTTT. Its translation: CASREGNGNQPQHF.

This clonotype was counted ten times or more. The genes are TRBV6-5 and TRBJ1-6; D unresolved. The CDR3 contains 13 residues. Deletions cut 2 bases from V and 10 bases from J, with 9 bases between. The germline gives CDR1 MNHEY, CDR2 SVGAGI. CDR3 sequence reads: CASSYPLGSPLHF. The CDR3 DNA sequence: TGTGCCAGCAGTTACCCACTAGGCTCACCCCTCCACTTT.